These T cell receptor beta chains were read from a single sample in a study of T cells after yellow fever vaccination. TCRdb redid the calling of the 5' RACE reads with MiXCR, one entry per CDR3 protein. The sample contains 120,000 or so distinct CDR3 sequences, over 12% of which appear only once. The sequenced sample was CD8+ T cells sorted from PBMCs, obtained 5 days after the yellow fever booster vaccination. These receptors were collected from a man between 18 and 35 years old who received the YFV17D yellow fever vaccine. Each CDR3 is given with its conserved first and last residue. The order of the fields is D gene, J gene, CDR3 length, V gene, clone size, CDR3 DNA, CDR3 protein. The D gene is left open where the match is weak. Size is omitted from some rows. Given values are once, few, many or a class for expanded clones.

d_call: TRBD1
j_call: TRBJ2-2
cdr3_length: 17
v_call: TRBV3-1
clone_size: .
cdr3_nt: TGTGCCAGCAGCCAAGGCCCAGGACAGGGAATTACCGGGGAGCTGTTTTTT
cdr3_aa: CASSQGPGQGITGELFF

d_call: .
j_call: TRBJ1-2
cdr3_length: 14
v_call: TRBV4-1
clone_size: .
cdr3_nt: TGCGCCAGCACCAACGGACCGCCCAACTATGGCTACACCTTC
cdr3_aa: CASTNGPPNYGYTF

d_call: .
j_call: TRBJ2-6
cdr3_length: 15
v_call: TRBV19
clone_size: .
cdr3_nt: TGTGCCAGTAGTATGAGATGGGCTGGGGCCAACGTCCTGACTTTC
cdr3_aa: CASSMRWAGANVLTF

d_call: .
j_call: TRBJ2-5
cdr3_length: 15
v_call: TRBV4-1
clone_size: .
cdr3_nt: TGCGCCAGCAGCCCTCAGGCCGGGGTCGGAGAGACCCAGTACTTC
cdr3_aa: CASSPQAGVGETQYF

d_call: .
j_call: TRBJ1-1
cdr3_length: 11
v_call: TRBV14
clone_size: .
cdr3_nt: TGTGCCAGCAGTCACGGCTTCGAAGCTTTCTTT
cdr3_aa: CASSHGFEAFF

d_call: .
j_call: TRBJ2-1
cdr3_length: 11
v_call: TRBV12-3/TRBV12-4
clone_size: few
cdr3_nt: TGTGCCAGCAGTTATCCGGGGGAGCAGTTCTTC
cdr3_aa: CASSYPGEQFF

d_call: .
j_call: TRBJ2-3
cdr3_length: 14
v_call: TRBV7-2
clone_size: many
cdr3_nt: TGTGCCAGCAGCATCCTAACAGGCACAGATACGCAGTATTTT
cdr3_aa: CASSILTGTDTQYF

d_call: TRBD2
j_call: TRBJ2-7
cdr3_length: 14
v_call: TRBV7-8
clone_size: many
cdr3_nt: TGTGCCAGCAGCCATGGGGAGGGCCTCTACGAGCAGTACTTC
cdr3_aa: CASSHGEGLYEQYF

d_call: TRBD2
j_call: TRBJ2-5
cdr3_length: 15
v_call: TRBV13
clone_size: few
cdr3_nt: TGTGCCAGCAGCTTCCCTAGCGGTGAGGGAGAGACCCAGTACTTC
cdr3_aa: CASSFPSGEGETQYF

d_call: .
j_call: TRBJ2-1
cdr3_length: 11
v_call: TRBV7-2
clone_size: .
cdr3_nt: TGTGCCAGCAGCCCGTACAATGAGCAGTCCTTC
cdr3_aa: CASSPYNEQSF

d_call: .
j_call: TRBJ2-5
cdr3_length: 15
v_call: TRBV7-6
clone_size: few
cdr3_nt: TGTGCCAGCAGCTTACGGGGGACATCGCAAGAGACCCAGTACTTC
cdr3_aa: CASSLRGTSQETQYF

d_call: .
j_call: TRBJ2-1
cdr3_length: 11
v_call: TRBV6-5
clone_size: few
cdr3_nt: TGTGCCAGCACCGAAGGGTCAGCGCAGTTCTTC
cdr3_aa: CASTEGSAQFF

d_call: .
j_call: TRBJ1-1
cdr3_length: 14
v_call: TRBV6-1
clone_size: .
cdr3_nt: TGTGCCACCACTCCGATCGGGGGGAACACTGAAGCTTTCTTT
cdr3_aa: CATTPIGGNTEAFF

d_call: .
j_call: TRBJ2-7
cdr3_length: 15
v_call: TRBV5-1
clone_size: .
cdr3_nt: TGCGCCAGCAGCTTGCTCACAGGGATGGTCTACGAGCAGTACTTC
cdr3_aa: CASSLLTGMVYEQYF

d_call: .
j_call: TRBJ1-6
cdr3_length: 13
v_call: TRBV29-1
clone_size: many
cdr3_nt: TGCAGCGTTGAGGTCGCCGGGGGTTCACCCCTCCACTTT
cdr3_aa: CSVEVAGGSPLHF

d_call: TRBD1
j_call: TRBJ1-2
cdr3_length: 16
v_call: TRBV4-2
clone_size: .
cdr3_nt: TGTGCCAGCAGCCCCTTGGGACAGGGGGTAATGGACGGCTACACCTTC
cdr3_aa: CASSPLGQGVMDGYTF

d_call: TRBD2
j_call: TRBJ2-1
cdr3_length: 16
v_call: TRBV6-2/TRBV6-3
clone_size: many
cdr3_nt: TGTGCCAGCACATTACTAGCGGGGGGCGGTTACAATGAGCAGTTCTTC
cdr3_aa: CASTLLAGGGYNEQFF

d_call: .
j_call: TRBJ1-1
cdr3_length: 13
v_call: TRBV25-1
clone_size: .
cdr3_nt: TGTGCCAGCAGTGAGAAAATGAACACTGAAGCTTTCTTT
cdr3_aa: CASSEKMNTEAFF

d_call: .
j_call: TRBJ1-1
cdr3_length: 16
v_call: TRBV12-5
clone_size: once
cdr3_nt: TGTGCTAGTGGTTTTCTTATTGGACGGGAGAACACTGAAGCTTTCTTT
cdr3_aa: CASGFLIGRENTEAFF

d_call: .
j_call: TRBJ1-1
cdr3_length: 12
v_call: TRBV4-1
clone_size: few
cdr3_nt: TGCGCCAGCAGCCAATTAGGGCTTGAAGCTTTCTTT
cdr3_aa: CASSQLGLEAFF

d_call: .
j_call: TRBJ2-2
cdr3_length: 13
v_call: TRBV11-2
clone_size: .
cdr3_nt: TGTGCCAGCAGCTTAGTTACCACCGGGGAGCTGTTTTTT
cdr3_aa: CASSLVTTGELFF

d_call: .
j_call: TRBJ2-2
cdr3_length: 15
v_call: TRBV4-1
clone_size: few
cdr3_nt: TGCGCCAGCAGCCAAGGGACAGCGAACACCGGGGAGCTGTTTTTT
cdr3_aa: CASSQGTANTGELFF

d_call: TRBD2
j_call: TRBJ2-7
cdr3_length: 18
v_call: TRBV7-3
clone_size: .
cdr3_nt: TGTGCCAGCAGCTTATATCCCCCCTCTAGCGGGGAGAACTACGAGCAGTACTTC
cdr3_aa: CASSLYPPSSGENYEQYF

d_call: .
j_call: TRBJ2-1
cdr3_length: 14
v_call: TRBV20-1
clone_size: few
cdr3_nt: TGCAGTGCTCTAGCCCCAGACTCCTACAATGAGCAGTTCTTC
cdr3_aa: CSALAPDSYNEQFF

d_call: TRBD2
j_call: TRBJ2-7
cdr3_length: 16
v_call: TRBV12-3/TRBV12-4
clone_size: few
cdr3_nt: TGTGCCAGCAGTCGGATCCCGGGACTAGCGGCCCACGAGCAGTACTTC
cdr3_aa: CASSRIPGLAAHEQYF

d_call: .
j_call: TRBJ1-2
cdr3_length: 12
v_call: TRBV12-3/TRBV12-4
clone_size: .
cdr3_nt: TGTGCCAGCGGGAGGGGGTCTCAAGGCTACACCTTC
cdr3_aa: CASGRGSQGYTF

d_call: TRBD2
j_call: TRBJ2-1
cdr3_length: 16
v_call: TRBV7-2
clone_size: .
cdr3_nt: TGTGCCAGCAGCTTACTGGAGGCGGGGGGCCCCAATGAGCAGTTCTTC
cdr3_aa: CASSLLEAGGPNEQFF

d_call: TRBD1
j_call: TRBJ2-5
cdr3_length: 15
v_call: TRBV2
clone_size: .
cdr3_nt: TGTGCCAGCAGTGATTCTTGGACAGGGCAAGAGACCCAGTACTTC
cdr3_aa: CASSDSWTGQETQYF